Following are 10 T cell receptor beta chains from one sample sequenced in a study of blood T cell repertoires in COVID-19. Here immunoSEQ multiplex PCR was the method, and the copy in TCRdb shows in-frame clones only, minus some. The sample has 200,000 to 250,000 clones, approximately 85% seen once; the top ten hold roughly 7.6%. Material: peripheral blood. The receptors stem from a woman aged 45 to 65 with active or convalescent COVID-19.

This clone was detected only a few times. V and J are TRBV2 and TRBJ1-6; no clear D gene. V was cut by 4 bases and J by 1 base, with 8 bases left in between. Germline CDR1 reads SNHLY; CDR2 reads FYNNEI. There are 15 residues in the CDR3. The CDR3 DNA reads TGTGCCAGCAGTGGAGATTTGTCCTATAATTCACCCCTCCACTTT. It codes for CASSGDLSYNSPLHF.

This sequence joins TRBV27 and TRBJ2-3; D is unresolved. CDR1 and CDR2 from the germline V gene are MNHEY and SMNVEV (reference sequence). This CDR3 has 15 amino acids. Between the trimmed V and J ends, which lost 5 bases and 1 base, there was a span of 13 bases. The CDR3 region has the DNA TGTGCCAGCAGTATCGACGGCGGCGGCACAGATACGCAGTATTTT. Translating gives CASSIDGGGTDTQYF.

This chain connects TRBV1 to TRBJ2-1; the D call in the table, TRBD1, was not verified against the DNA. TRBV1 is termed a pseudogene. This CDR3 region has 15 residues. CDR3 sequence (DNA): TGCACCAGCAGCCAAGATGGGCAGGGGGCGAATGAGCAGTTCTTC. Its protein product is CTSSQDGQGANEQFF.

The chain recombines TRBV6-6 with TRBJ2-6; 10 positions match TRBD1. Looked up from germline, CDR1 is MNHNY and CDR2 is SVGAGI (reference sequence). There are 20 residues in the CDR3. Germline trimming cut 5 bases from V and 1 base from J; bases unmatched to any gene: 14. The CDR3 loop is CASSRQGAQVIGSGANVLTF. As DNA, the CDR3 is TGTGCCAGCAGTCGACAGGGGGCGCAAGTTATAGGTTCTGGGGCCAACGTCCTGACTTTC.

The CDR3 here is CASSHLARSGGNEQFF. CDR3 coding DNA: TGTGCCAGCAGCCACCTAGCTAGGAGTGGTGGAAATGAGCAGTTCTTC. This rearrangement joins TRBV11-2 to TRBJ2-1; tentatively, D is TRBD2 (5 bases). Germline values: CDR1 SGHAT, CDR2 FQNNGV. Trimming took off 5 bases at V and 7 bases at J, with 21 bases between the two ends. This CDR3 is 16 amino acids long.

This chain connects TRBV6-6 to TRBJ1-2; 7 bases align to TRBD1. The CDR3 is 14 residues long. J gave up 2 bases and V 4 bases, and 4 bases lay outside the gene matches. CDR1 and CDR2 (germline): MNHNY, SVGAGI (reference sequence). The CDR3 nucleotides are TGTGCCAGCAGTTCTCCGACAGGGAACTATGGCTACACCTTC. Translating gives CASSSPTGNYGYTF.

V gene TRBV7-9 combines with J gene TRBJ2-3, with a tentative D call TRBD2 (7 bases). This CDR3 is 14 amino acids long. Trimming took off 7 bases at V and 4 bases at J, with 15 bases between the two ends. Germline V gene data show CDR1 as SEHNR and CDR2 as FQNEAQ (reference sequence). This CDR3 reads CASTPGGPADTQYF. The CDR3 DNA reads as TGTGCCAGCACACCCGGGGGGCCCGCAGATACGCAGTATTTT.

The chain employs TRBV5-1 and TRBJ2-5; unclear D gene. The CDR3 has 11 amino acids. V was cut by 5 bases and J by 3 bases, with 5 bases left in between. Germline V gene sequence: CDR1 SGHRS, CDR2 YFSETQ. This chain's CDR3 is CASRAEETQYF. In DNA, the CDR3 is TGCGCCAGCAGGGCCGAAGAGACCCAGTACTTC.

The chain combines TRBV27 with TRBJ2-7; weak D call: TRBD1 (5 bases). Trimming removed 8 bases at V and 4 bases at J, with 12 bases between. Germline CDR1 and CDR2: MNHEY and SMNVEV (reference sequence). The CDR3 has 12 amino acids. The CDR3 DNA reads TGTGCCAGCCCGATGGACAAGTACGAGCAGTACTTC. Amino acids: CASPMDKYEQYF.

The chain couples TRBV11-3 to TRBJ2-1; no reliable D call. The CDR3 runs to 13 residues. Per germline, CDR1 SGHNT and CDR2 YENEEA. Trimming shortened V by 1 base and J by 4 bases, and 5 bases separated the two germline ends. In DNA form, the CDR3 reads TGTGCCAGCAGCTTAGCCCTATACAATGAGCAGTTCTTC. Translated: CASSLALYNEQFF.